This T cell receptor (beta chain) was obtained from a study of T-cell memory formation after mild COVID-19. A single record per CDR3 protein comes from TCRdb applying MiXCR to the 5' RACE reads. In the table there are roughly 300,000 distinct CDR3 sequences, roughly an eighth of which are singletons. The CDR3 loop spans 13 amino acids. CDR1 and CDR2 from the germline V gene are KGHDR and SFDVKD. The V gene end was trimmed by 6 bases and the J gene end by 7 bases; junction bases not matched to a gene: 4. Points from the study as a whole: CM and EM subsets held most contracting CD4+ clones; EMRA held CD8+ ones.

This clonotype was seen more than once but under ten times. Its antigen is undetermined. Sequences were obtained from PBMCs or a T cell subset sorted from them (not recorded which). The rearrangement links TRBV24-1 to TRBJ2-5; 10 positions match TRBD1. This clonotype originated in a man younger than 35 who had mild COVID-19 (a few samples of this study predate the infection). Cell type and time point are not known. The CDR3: CATSRQGAGTQYF. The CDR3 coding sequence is TGTGCCACCAGTCGACAGGGGGCAGGGACCCAGTACTTC.